This TCR beta chain was identified during a study of somatic mutations in cytotoxic T cells in rheumatoid arthritis. Study summary: Sorted by flow to nearly 100% purity were some V beta antibody-stained T-cell populations, including V beta1+ cells sequenced for TCRB. Notes on the study in general: Nobody knew which antigens the expanded CD8+ clones targeted. Measured CD8+ T-cell clonality, a value compared between rheumatoid arthritis patients and age-matched healthy controls, did not differ significantly.

The CDR3 extends over 13 amino acids. V was cut by 0 bases and J by 4 bases, with 7 bases left in between. Looked up from germline, CDR1 is MNHEY and CDR2 is SMNVEV (reference sequence). Produced via immunoSEQ multiplex PCR; TCRdb's table is partial and in-frame only. The table shows more than 11,000 clones, with around 78% occurring only once. This clone was seen only a few times. Its target is unknown. Positive magnetic bead selection was used to isolate CD4+ and CD8+ cells; purity was checked by flow cytometry. This receptor was obtained from an adult with rheumatoid arthritis. What was sequenced was CD8+ T cells sorted from blood. The J gene is TRBJ2-7, the V gene TRBV27; weak D call: TRBD1 (5 bases). The CDR3 nucleotides read TGTGCCAGCAGTTTATCGGGGCAATACGAGCAGTACTTC. Translation gives CASSLSGQYEQYF.